This T cell receptor (beta chain) was captured in a study of OX40 agonist ivuxolimab in advanced cancers. Across the study: Partial responses were achieved by three patients: one hepatocellular carcinoma, two cutaneous melanoma. Findings and caveats of the study: Which antigen the expanded peripheral T cells recognized is unknown. CD4+ and CD8+ blood T cells expanded clonally by week 6 at 0.1 to 3.0 mg/kg.

Data came from immunoSEQ multiplex PCR; TCRdb stores just in-frame clones and leaves some out. The sample includes 45,000 to 50,000 clones, approximately 90% of them seen just once. This CDR3 comprises 13 residues. The germline V gene has CDR1 MDHEN and CDR2 SYDVKM. The germline V and J ends were trimmed by 7 bases and 7 bases, with 15 bases remaining between them. In the case of this clone: Its antigen remains unknown.

This chain connects TRBV28 to TRBJ2-3; TRBD2 is a possible D gene (5 bases). The sequence was obtained from an adult with an advanced solid tumor such as melanoma, head and neck, liver or kidney cancer. Sequenced material: CD4+ or CD8+ T cells sorted from blood, taken in a trial of the OX40 agonist ivuxolimab. CDR3: CASTKEGGYTQYF. The CDR3 region has the DNA TGTGCCAGCACTAAAGAAGGAGGTTATACGCAGTATTTT.